This T cell receptor (beta chain) originates from a study of T cell responses to AZD1222 COVID-19 vaccine. Sequencing was performed with immunoSEQ multiplex PCR; in TCRdb, only in-frame clones are kept and a portion is missing. The repertoire has around 200,000 clones, approximately 86% of them found once; the top ten carry approximately 0.49%. This sample comprised peripheral blood, obtained on day 0 of AZD1222 vaccination. This sequence originates from an adult in good health.

CDR3 bases: TGCGCCAGCAGCCAAGATGGAGGACACACTGGTGATCAGCCCCAGCATTTT. Translated, it gives CASSQDGGHTGDQPQHF. The V and J genes are TRBV4-3 and TRBJ1-5; possible D gene TRBD1, 5 bases. Trimming removed 0 bases from V and 5 bases from J, with 17 bases in between. The CDR3 has 17 amino acids. Germline CDR1 is LGHNA and CDR2 is YSLEER.